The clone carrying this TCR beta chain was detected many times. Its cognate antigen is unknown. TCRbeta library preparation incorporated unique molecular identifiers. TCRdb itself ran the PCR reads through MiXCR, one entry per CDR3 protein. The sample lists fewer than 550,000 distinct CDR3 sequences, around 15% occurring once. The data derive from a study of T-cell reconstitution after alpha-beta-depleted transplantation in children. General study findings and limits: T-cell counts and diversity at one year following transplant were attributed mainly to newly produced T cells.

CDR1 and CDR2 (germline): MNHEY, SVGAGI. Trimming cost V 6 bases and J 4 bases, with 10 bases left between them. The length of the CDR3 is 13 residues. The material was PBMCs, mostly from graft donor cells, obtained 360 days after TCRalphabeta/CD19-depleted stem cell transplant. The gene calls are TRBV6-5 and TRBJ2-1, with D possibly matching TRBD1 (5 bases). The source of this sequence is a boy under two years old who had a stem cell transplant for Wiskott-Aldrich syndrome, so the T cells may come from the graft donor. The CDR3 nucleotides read TGTGCCAGCAGACGGACAAAGTACAATGAGCAGTTCTTC. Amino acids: CASRRTKYNEQFF.